This TCR beta chain was sequenced during a study of T cell responses to AZD1222 COVID-19 vaccine. Study at large: Pooled together were second doses at about 4 or about 12 weeks.

Sequencing used immunoSEQ multiplex PCR; TCRdb keeps in-frame clones, though not all of them. The sample lists 65,000 to 100,000 clones; around 84% were seen once. The CDR3 spans 14 residues. Germline V gives CDR1 LGHDT, CDR2 YNNKEL (reference sequence). V shed 4 bases, J shed 4 bases, and the junction held 5 bases outside the gene matches. Findings and limits, study-wide: Clonal diversity may have been underestimated, and the donors were mostly white British, with more females than males. Repertoires were collected only later (after the peak T cell response had occurred). Unmutated variant regions reportedly attract nearly half of all spike-specific TCRs.

Worth noting for this clone: The antigen is undetermined.

This specimen consisted of peripheral blood, obtained on day 0 of AZD1222 vaccination. V gene TRBV3-1 (or the pseudogene TRBV3-2) combines with J gene TRBJ1-2; 8 bases align to TRBD1. The sequence came from an adult in good health. CDR3 loop: CASSPTGVGYGYTF. Written as DNA, the CDR3 is TGTGCCAGCAGCCCGACAGGGGTCGGCTATGGCTACACCTTC.